Below are 10 T cell receptor beta chains sequenced from a single sample in a study of blood T cell repertoires in COVID-19. Assay used: immunoSEQ multiplex PCR; TCRdb lists only in-frame clones, some missing. The data hold some 220,000 clones, with 88% observed a single time. The sequencing input was PBMCs or T cells enriched from blood (not recorded which). The receptors derive from a young woman who had recovered from COVID-19.

The J gene is TRBJ2-7, the V gene TRBV7-9, with a possible D match to TRBD1 (5 bases). The V and J ends lost 2 bases and 4 bases respectively, with 15 bases between them. The CDR3 contains 15 residues. CDR1 SEHNR and CDR2 FQNEAQ come from the germline V gene (reference sequence). In DNA form, the CDR3 reads TGTGCCAGCAGCTTACCCCAGGGTATTACATACGAGCAGTACTTC. This codes for CASSLPQGITYEQYF.

V usage is TRBV9 and J usage is TRBJ1-2, with no clear D. The V gene's germline CDR1 is SGDLS and CDR2 YYNGEE. The germline V and J ends were trimmed by 4 bases and 7 bases, with 5 bases remaining between them. The CDR3 consists of 10 residues. CDR3 nucleotides: TGTGCCAGCAGCCCAGGTGGCTACACCTTC. It encodes CASSPGGYTF.

The chain combines TRBV7-9 with TRBJ2-2; TRBD2 agrees at 9 bases. This CDR3 has 15 residues. Trimming at V came to 3 bases and at J to 7 bases, leaving 6 bases not matched to a gene. Germline assignment: CDR1 SEHNR and CDR2 FQNEAQ (reference sequence). The CDR3 DNA reads TGTGCCAGCAGCTTTGGCGGGGGGGCCAGCGGGGAGCTGTTTTTT. This codes for CASSFGGGASGELFF. Supplemented by reference TRBV7-9 and TRBJ2-2, the full variable domain reads DTGVSQNPRHKITKRGQNVTFRCDPISEHNRLYWYRQTLGQGPEFLTYFQNEAQLEKSRLLSDRFSAERPKGSFSTLEIQRTEQGDSAMYLCASSFGGGASGELFFGEGSRLTVL.

The chain uses TRBV4-3 and TRBJ1-2; 7 nucleotides line up with TRBD1. This CDR3 is 16 amino acids long. Per the germline V gene, CDR1 is LGHNA and CDR2 is YSLEER. The trim removed 0 bases at V and 3 bases at J, leaving 7 bases unmatched. This CDR3 is CASSQEVWQGDYGYTF. The DNA of the CDR3 is TGCGCCAGCAGCCAAGAGGTCTGGCAGGGGGACTATGGCTACACCTTC.

This rearrangement joins TRBV4-1 to TRBJ2-7; 7 nucleotides agree with TRBD2. CDR3 length equals 17 residues. V dropped 1 base and J dropped 3; count of bases not matched to a gene: 12. Germline CDR1 is MGHRA and CDR2 is YSYEKL. CDR3 protein: CASSQGPTLAANYEQYF. The CDR3 region has the DNA TGCGCCAGCAGCCAAGGCCCCACCCTAGCGGCCAACTACGAGCAGTACTTC.

This clone was observed at least ten times. CDR3 nucleotides: TGTGCCAGCAGCTTAGTTGACAGGGGGGCCGACGAGCAGTACTTC. Translated: CASSLVDRGADEQYF. This chain connects TRBV7-8 to TRBJ2-7; 9 positions agree with TRBD1. The CDR3 runs to 15 residues. Unmatched junction bases numbered 6, after V lost 1 base and J lost 5 bases. Germline assignment: CDR1 SGHVS and CDR2 FQNEAQ.

This chain uses TRBV11-2 with TRBJ1-3; D uncertain. The CDR3 runs to 14 residues. Germline CDR1 is SGHAT and CDR2 is FQNNGV. V lost 5 bases and J 4 bases, leaving 12 bases between the germline ends. CDR3 amino acids: CASSQDWAGNTIYF. The DNA for the CDR3 is TGTGCCAGCAGCCAGGACTGGGCCGGAAACACCATATATTTT.

The V gene is TRBV9, the J gene TRBJ1-4; TRBD1 might be the D (6 bases). The V gene's germline CDR1 is SGDLS and CDR2 YYNGEE. CDR3 length equals 18 residues. V dropped 4 bases and J dropped 4 bases, with 23 bases sitting between them. The CDR3, as DNA: TGTGCCAGCAGCACCCCGGGAGGGGGACAACGGCATAATGAAAAACTGTTTTTT. It is translated as CASSTPGGGQRHNEKLFF.

This chain joins TRBV10-3 and TRBJ1-1, with 8 positions matching TRBD1. The trim removed 11 bases at V and 3 bases at J, leaving 5 bases unmatched. The germline V gene encodes CDR1 ENHRY and CDR2 SYGVKD. The CDR3 totals 12 residues. The CDR3 loop is CAASTGDTEAFF. As DNA, the CDR3 is TGTGCCGCCTCGACAGGGGACACTGAAGCTTTCTTT.

The chain carries TRBV2 and TRBJ2-3; tentative D call: TRBD1 (6 bases). Trimming took off 4 bases at V and 0 bases at J, with 11 bases between the two ends. This CDR3 has 15 amino acids. CDR1 SNHLY and CDR2 FYNNEI come from the germline V gene. This CDR3 is CASSGQALSTDTQYF. The CDR3 DNA follows: TGTGCCAGCAGTGGACAGGCCCTTAGCACAGATACGCAGTATTTT. Full variable domain (outside the CDR3, taken from reference TRBV2 and TRBJ2-3): EPEVTQTPSHQVTQMGQEVILRCVPISNHLYFYWYRQILGQKVEFLVSFYNNEISEKSEIFDDQFSVERPDGSNFTLKIRSTKLEDSAMYFCASSGQALSTDTQYFGPGTRLTVL.